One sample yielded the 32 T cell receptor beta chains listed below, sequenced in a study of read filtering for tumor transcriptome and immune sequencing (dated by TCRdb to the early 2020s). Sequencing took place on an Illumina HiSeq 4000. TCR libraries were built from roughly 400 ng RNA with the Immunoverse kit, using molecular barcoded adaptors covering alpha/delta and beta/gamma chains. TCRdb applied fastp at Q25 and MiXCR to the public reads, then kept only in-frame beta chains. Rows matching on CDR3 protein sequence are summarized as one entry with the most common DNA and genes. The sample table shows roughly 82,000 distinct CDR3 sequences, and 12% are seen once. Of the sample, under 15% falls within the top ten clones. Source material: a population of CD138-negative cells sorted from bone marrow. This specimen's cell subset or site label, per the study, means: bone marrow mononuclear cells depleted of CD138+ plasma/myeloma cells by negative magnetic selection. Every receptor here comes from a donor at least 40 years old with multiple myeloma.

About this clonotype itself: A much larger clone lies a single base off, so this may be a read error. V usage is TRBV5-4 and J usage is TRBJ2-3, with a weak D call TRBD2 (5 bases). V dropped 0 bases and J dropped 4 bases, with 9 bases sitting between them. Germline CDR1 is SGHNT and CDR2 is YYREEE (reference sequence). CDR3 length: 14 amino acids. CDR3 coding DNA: TGTGCCAGCAGCTTGGAAGCTAGCTCAGATACGCAGTATTTT. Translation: CASSLEASSDTQYF.

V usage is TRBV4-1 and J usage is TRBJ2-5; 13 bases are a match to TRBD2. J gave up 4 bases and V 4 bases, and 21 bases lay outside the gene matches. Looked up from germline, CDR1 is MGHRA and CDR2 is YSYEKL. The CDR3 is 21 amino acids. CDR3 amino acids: CASSRDLRGLAGRWGRETQYF. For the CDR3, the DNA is TGCGCCAGCAGCCGAGATCTGAGGGGACTAGCGGGAAGATGGGGTCGAGAGACCCAGTACTTC.

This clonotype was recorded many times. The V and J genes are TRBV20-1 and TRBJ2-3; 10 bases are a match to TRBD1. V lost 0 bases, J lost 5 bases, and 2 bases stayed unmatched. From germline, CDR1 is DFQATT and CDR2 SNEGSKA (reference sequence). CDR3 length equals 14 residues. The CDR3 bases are TGCAGTGCTAGAGACAGGACAGGGGGAGATACGCAGTATTTT. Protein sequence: CSARDRTGGDTQYF.

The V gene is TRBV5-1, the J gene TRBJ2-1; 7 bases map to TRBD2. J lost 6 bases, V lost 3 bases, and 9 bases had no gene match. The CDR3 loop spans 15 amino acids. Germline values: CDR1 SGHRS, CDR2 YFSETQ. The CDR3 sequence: CASSSFAGEANEQFF. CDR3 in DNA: TGCGCCAGCAGCTCGTTCGCGGGAGAGGCCAATGAGCAGTTCTTC. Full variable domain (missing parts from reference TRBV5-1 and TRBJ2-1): KAGVTQTPRYLIKTRGQQVTLSCSPISGHRSVSWYQQTPGQGLQFLFEYFSETQRNKGNFPGRFSGRQFSNSRSEMNVSTLELGDSALYLCASSSFAGEANEQFFGPGTRLTVL.

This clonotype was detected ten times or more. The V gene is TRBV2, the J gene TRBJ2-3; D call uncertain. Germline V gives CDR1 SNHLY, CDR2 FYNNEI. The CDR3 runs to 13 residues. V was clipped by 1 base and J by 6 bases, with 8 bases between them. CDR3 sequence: CASSEGPVDTQYF. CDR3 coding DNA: TGTGCCAGCAGTGAAGGGCCCGTGGATACGCAGTATTTT.

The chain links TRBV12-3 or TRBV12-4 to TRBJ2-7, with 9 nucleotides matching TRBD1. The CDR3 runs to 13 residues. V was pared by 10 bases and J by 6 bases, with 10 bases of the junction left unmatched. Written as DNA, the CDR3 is TGTGCCAACAGCGGGGACAGGGTGGGCGAGCAGTACTTC. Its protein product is CANSGDRVGEQYF.

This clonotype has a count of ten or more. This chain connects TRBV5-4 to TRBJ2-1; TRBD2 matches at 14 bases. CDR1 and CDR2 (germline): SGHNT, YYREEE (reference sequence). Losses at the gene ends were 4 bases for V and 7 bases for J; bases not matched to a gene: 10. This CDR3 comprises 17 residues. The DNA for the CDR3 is TGTGCCAGCAGCAAATTGACTAGCGGGAGGGGGCTGAATGAGCAGTTCTTC. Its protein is CASSKLTSGRGLNEQFF.

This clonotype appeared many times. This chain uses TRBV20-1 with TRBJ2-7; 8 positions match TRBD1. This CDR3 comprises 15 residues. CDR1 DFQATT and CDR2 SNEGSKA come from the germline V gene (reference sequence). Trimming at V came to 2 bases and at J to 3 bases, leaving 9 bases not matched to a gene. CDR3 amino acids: CSARSPGQGDYEQYF. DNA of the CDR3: TGCAGTGCTAGAAGTCCCGGACAGGGAGACTACGAGCAGTACTTC.

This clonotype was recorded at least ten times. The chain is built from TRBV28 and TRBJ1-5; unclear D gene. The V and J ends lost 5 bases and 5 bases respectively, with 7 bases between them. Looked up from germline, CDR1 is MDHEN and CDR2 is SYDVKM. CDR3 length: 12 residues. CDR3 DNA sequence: TGTGCCAGCAGTGAGCGGGATCAGCCCCAGCATTTT. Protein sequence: CASSERDQPQHF.

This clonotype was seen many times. The CDR3 here is CASSLTQGGTQYF. The CDR3 nucleotides read TGTGCCAGCAGCTTAACGCAAGGCGGTACGCAGTATTTT. The chain couples TRBV7-3 to TRBJ2-3; D call uncertain. The V gene's germline CDR1 is SGHTA and CDR2 FQGTGA. The V and J ends lost 0 bases and 8 bases respectively, with 9 bases between them. This CDR3 comprises 13 residues.

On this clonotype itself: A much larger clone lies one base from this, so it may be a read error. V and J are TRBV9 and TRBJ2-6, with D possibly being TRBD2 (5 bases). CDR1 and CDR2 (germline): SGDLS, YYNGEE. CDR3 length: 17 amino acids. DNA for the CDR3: TGTGCCAGCAGCGTAGAGGCAGGACTGACTGGGGACAACGTCCTGACTTTC. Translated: CASSVEAGLTGDNVLTF.

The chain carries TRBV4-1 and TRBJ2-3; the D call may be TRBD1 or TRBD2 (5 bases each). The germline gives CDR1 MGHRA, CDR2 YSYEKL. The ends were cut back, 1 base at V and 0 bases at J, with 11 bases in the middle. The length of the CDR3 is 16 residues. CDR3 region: CASSQGRGLSTDTQYF. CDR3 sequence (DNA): TGCGCCAGCAGCCAAGGTCGGGGCCTTAGCACAGATACGCAGTATTTT.

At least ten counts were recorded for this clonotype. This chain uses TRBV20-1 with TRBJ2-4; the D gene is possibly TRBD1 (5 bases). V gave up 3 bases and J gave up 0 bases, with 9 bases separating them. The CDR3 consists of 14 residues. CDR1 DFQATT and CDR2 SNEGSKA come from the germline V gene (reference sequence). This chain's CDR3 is CSARDTLAKNIQYF. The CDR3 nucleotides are TGCAGTGCTAGGGACACTTTAGCCAAAAACATTCAGTACTTC.

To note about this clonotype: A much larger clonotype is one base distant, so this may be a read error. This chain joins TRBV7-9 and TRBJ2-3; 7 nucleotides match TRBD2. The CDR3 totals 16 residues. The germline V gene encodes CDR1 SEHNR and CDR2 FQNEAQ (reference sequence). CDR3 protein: CVSIMEAGAGTDTQYF. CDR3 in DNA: TGTGTCAGCATCATGGAGGCGGGAGCGGGCACAGATACGCAGTATTTT.

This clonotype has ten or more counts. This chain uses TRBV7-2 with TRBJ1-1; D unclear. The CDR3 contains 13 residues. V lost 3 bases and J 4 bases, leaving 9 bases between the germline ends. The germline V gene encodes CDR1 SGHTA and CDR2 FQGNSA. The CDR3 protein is CASSFMASTEAFF. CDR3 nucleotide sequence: TGTGCCAGCAGCTTCATGGCTTCCACTGAAGCTTTCTTT. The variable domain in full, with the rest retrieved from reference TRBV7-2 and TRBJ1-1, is GAGVSQSPSNKVTEKGKDVELRCDPISGHTALYWYRQSLGQGLEFLIYFQGNSAPDKSGLPSDRFSAERTGGSVSTLTIQRTQQEDSAVYLCASSFMASTEAFFGQGTRLTVV.

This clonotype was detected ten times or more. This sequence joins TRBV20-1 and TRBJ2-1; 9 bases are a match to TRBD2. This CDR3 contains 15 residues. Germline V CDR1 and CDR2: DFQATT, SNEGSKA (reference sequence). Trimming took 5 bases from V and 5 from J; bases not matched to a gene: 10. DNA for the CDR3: TGCAGTGCTGGCCTAGCGGGGAGGGACCACAATGAGCAGTTCTTC. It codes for CSAGLAGRDHNEQFF.

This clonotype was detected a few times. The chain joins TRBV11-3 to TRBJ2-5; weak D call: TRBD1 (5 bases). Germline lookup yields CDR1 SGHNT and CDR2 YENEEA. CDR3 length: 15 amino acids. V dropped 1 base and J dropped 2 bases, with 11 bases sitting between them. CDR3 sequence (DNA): TGTGCCAGCAGCTTAGGGGGCAGAGAGCAAGAGACCCAGTACTTC. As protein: CASSLGGREQETQYF.

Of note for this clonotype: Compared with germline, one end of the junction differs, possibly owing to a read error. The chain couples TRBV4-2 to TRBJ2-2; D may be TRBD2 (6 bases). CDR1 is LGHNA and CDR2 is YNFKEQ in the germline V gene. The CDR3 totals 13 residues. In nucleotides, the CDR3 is TGTGCCAGCAGCCAAGGTCTTGGCGGGGAGCTGTTATTT. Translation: CASSQGLGGELLF.

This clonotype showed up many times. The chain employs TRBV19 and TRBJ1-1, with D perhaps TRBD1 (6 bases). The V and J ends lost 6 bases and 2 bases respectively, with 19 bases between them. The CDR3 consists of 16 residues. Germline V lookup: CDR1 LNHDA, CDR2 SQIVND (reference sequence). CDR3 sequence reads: CASSNYRGGINTEAFF. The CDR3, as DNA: TGTGCCAGTAGCAATTATAGGGGGGGAATCAACACTGAAGCTTTCTTT.

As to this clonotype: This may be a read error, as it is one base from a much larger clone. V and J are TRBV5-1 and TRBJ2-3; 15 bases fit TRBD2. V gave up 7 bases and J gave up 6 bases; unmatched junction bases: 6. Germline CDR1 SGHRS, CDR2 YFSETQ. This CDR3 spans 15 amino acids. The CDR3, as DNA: TGCGCCAGCGGTTCCGGGACTAGCGGGAGGGATACGCAGTATTTT. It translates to CASGSGTSGRDTQYF.

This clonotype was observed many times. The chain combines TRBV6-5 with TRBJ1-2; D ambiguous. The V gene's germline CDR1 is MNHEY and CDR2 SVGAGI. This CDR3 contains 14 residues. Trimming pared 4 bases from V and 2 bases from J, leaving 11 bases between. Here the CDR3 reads CASSSYTENYGYTF. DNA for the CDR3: TGTGCCAGCAGTTCTTACACCGAAAACTATGGCTACACCTTC.

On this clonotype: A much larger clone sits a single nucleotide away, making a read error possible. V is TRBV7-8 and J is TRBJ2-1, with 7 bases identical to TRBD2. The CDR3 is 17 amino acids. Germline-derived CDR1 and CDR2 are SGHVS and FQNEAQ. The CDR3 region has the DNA TGTGCCAGCAGCTTAGGGGCTAGCGGTGTCTCCTACAATGGGCAGTTCTTC. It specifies CASSLGASGVSYNGQFF.

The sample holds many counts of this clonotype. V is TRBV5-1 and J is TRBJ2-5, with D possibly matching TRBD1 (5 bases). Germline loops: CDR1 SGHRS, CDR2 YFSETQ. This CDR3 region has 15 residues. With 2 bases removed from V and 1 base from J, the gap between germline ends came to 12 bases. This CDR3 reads CASSLARQIQETQYF. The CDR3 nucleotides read TGCGCCAGCAGCTTAGCCCGACAGATCCAAGAGACCCAGTACTTC.

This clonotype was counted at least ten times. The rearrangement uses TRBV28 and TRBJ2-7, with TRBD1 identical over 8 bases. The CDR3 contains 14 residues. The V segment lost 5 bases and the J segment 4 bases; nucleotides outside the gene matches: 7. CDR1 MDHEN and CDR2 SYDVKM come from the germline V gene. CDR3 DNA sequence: TGTGCCAGCAGTGGGACAGGTGTCGTGTACGAGCAGTACTTC. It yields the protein CASSGTGVVYEQYF.

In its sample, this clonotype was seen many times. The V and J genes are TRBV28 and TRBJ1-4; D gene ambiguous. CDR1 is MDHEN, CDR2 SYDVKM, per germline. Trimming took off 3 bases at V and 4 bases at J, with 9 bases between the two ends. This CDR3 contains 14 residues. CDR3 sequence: CASSLRQVNEKLFF. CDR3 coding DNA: TGTGCCAGCAGTTTGCGGCAGGTTAATGAAAAACTGTTTTTT.

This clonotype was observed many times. Here the CDR3 DNA reads TGTGCCAGCAGCTTAGCCGTCGGGGCCGGGGAGCTGTTTTTT. Translated: CASSLAVGAGELFF. This chain links TRBV7-6 with TRBJ2-2; possibly TRBD2 for D (5 bases). The CDR3 sequence is 14 residues long. Trimming removed 0 bases at V and 6 bases at J, with 8 bases between. CDR1 SGHVS and CDR2 FNYEAQ come from the germline V gene.

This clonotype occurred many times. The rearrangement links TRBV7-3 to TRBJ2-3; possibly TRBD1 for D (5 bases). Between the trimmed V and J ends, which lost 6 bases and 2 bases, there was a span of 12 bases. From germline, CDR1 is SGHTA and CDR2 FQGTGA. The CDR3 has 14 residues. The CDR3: CASRPGHSTDTQYF. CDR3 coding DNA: TGTGCCAGCAGACCTGGACATTCCACAGATACGCAGTATTTT. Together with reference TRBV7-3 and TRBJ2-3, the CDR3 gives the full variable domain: GAGVSQTPSNKVTEKGKYVELRCDPISGHTALYWYRQSLGQGPEFLIYFQGTGAADDSGLPNDRFFAVRPEGSVSTLKIQRTERGDSAVYLCASRPGHSTDTQYFGPGTRLTVL.

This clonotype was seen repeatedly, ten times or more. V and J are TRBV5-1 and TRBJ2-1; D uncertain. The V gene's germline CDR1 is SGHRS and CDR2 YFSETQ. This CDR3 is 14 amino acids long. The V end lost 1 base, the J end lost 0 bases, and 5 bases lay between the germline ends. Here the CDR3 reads CASSLFSSYNEQFF. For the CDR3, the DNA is TGCGCCAGCAGCTTGTTTAGCTCCTACAATGAGCAGTTCTTC.

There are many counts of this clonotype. In DNA, the CDR3 is TGCAGTGCAACAGATTCGGGACTCCGGGGCGAAAAACTGTTTTTT. This gives the protein CSATDSGLRGEKLFF. The chain carries TRBV20-1 and TRBJ1-4; D is perhaps TRBD1 (5 bases). Germline V gene sequence: CDR1 DFQATT, CDR2 SNEGSKA (reference sequence). The CDR3 has 15 residues. Trimming left V 6 bases short and J 8 bases short, with 22 bases between.

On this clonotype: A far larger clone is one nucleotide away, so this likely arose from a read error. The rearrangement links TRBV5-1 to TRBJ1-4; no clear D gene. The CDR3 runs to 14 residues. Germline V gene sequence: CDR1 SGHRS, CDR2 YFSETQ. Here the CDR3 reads CASSLVGPPDTRYF. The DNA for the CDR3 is TGCGCCAGCAGCTTGGTAGGGCCCCCAGATACGCGGTATTTT.

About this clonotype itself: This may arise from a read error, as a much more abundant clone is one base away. The CDR3 reads CAGRGAGNQPQHF. CDR3 coding DNA: TGTGCCGGCCGGGGGGCAGGGAATCAGCCCCAGCATTTT. V is TRBV28 and J is TRBJ1-5; D is possibly TRBD1 (6 bases). This CDR3 has 13 residues. V lost 11 bases and J lost 4, with 15 bases in between. Germline CDR1 is MDHEN and CDR2 is SYDVKM.

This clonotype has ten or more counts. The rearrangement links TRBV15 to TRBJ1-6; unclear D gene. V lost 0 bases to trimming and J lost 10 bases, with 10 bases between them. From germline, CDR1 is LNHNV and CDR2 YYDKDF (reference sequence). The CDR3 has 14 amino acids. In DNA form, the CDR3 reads TGTGCCACCAGCAGAGATTTCGGGGAATCACCCCTCCACTTT. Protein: CATSRDFGESPLHF.